This T cell receptor beta chain appears in the sequencing data of a study of identical twins. The study, taken as a whole, reports: Invariant MAIT and iNKT cells could partly confound zero-insertion analyses.

As concerns this clonotype: Its antigen is unidentified.

Germline V CDR1 and CDR2: MGHRA, YSYEKL. The ends were cut back, 0 bases at V and 3 bases at J, with 12 bases in the middle. This CDR3 comprises 15 residues. TCRdb passed the 5' RACE reads through MiXCR, listing each CDR3 protein once. The sample gives approximately 700,000 distinct CDR3 sequences, 15% to 20% of which show up once; about an eighth is in the top ten. Separately, the same data were catalogued under a study of T cells expressing NK-cell markers. That work adds: TCR beta repertoires came from sorted CD3+CD56+NKG2C+, CD3+CD56+NKG2C- and CD3+CD56-NKG2C+ T cells.

The clonotype comes from a woman aged 18-29 years in good health. This sequence joins TRBV4-1 and TRBJ2-7; D not resolved. Sequencing used PBMCs. In nucleotides, the CDR3 is TGCGCCAGCAGCCAAGAACACACAGCGTACTACGAGCAGTACTTC. As protein: CASSQEHTAYYEQYF.